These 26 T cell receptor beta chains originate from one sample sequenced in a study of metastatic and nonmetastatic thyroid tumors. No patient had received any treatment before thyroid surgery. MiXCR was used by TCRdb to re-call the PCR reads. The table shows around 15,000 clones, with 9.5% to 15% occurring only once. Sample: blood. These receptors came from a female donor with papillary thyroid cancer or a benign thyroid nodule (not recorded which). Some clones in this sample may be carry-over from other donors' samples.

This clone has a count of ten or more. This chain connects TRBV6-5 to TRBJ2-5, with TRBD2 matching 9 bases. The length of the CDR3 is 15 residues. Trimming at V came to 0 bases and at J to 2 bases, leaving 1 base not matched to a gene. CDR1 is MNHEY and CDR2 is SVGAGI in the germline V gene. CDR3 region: CASSYSLAGQETQYF. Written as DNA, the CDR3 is TGTGCCAGCAGTTACTCACTAGCGGGTCAAGAGACCCAGTACTTC.

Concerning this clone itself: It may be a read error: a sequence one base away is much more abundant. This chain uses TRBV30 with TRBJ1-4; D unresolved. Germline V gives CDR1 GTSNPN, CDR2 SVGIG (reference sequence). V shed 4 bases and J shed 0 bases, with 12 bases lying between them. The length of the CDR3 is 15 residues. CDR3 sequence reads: CAWIAYGATNEKLFF. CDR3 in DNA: TGTGCCTGGATTGCCTACGGTGCAACTAATGAAAAACTGTTTTTT.

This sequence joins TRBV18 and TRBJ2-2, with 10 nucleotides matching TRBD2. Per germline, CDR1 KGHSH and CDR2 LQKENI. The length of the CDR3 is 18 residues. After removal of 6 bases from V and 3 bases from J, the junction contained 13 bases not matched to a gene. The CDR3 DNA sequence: TGTGCCAGCTCCCGGTCTAGCGGGAGTTTGGAGCACACCGGGGAGCTGTTTTTT. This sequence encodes CASSRSSGSLEHTGELFF.

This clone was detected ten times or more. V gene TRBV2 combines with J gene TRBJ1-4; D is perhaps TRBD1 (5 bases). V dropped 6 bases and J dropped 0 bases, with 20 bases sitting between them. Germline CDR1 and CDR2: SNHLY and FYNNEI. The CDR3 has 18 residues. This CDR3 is CASRTRVGTYSTNEKLFF. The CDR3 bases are TGTGCCAGCAGGACCCGGGTCGGGACCTACTCAACTAATGAAAAACTGTTTTTT.

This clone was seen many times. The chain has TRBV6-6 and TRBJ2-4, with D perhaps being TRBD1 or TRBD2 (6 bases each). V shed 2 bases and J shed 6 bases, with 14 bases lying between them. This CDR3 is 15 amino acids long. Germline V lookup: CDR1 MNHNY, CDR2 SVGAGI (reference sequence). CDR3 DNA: TGTGCCAGCAGTTACCAGGGGAACGGGGGAAACATTCAGTACTTC. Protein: CASSYQGNGGNIQYF.

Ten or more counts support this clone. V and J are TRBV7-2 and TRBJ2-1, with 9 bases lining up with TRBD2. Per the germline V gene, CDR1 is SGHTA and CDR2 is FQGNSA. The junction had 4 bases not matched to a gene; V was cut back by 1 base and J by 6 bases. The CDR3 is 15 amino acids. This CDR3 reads CASSLGGGLANEQFF. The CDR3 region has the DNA TGTGCCAGCAGCTTAGGGGGGGGACTAGCCAATGAGCAGTTCTTC. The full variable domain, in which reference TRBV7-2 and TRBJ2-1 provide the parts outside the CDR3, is GAGVSQSPSNKVTEKGKDVELRCDPISGHTALYWYRQSLGQGLEFLIYFQGNSAPDKSGLPSDRFSAERTGGSVSTLTIQRTQQEDSAVYLCASSLGGGLANEQFFGPGTRLTVL.

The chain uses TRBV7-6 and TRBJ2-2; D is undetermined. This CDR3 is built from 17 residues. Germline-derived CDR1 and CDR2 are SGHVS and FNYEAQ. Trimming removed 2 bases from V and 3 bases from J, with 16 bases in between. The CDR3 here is CASSLSPEVYDTGELFF. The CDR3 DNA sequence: TGTGCCAGCAGCTTAAGCCCTGAGGTTTATGACACCGGGGAGCTGTTTTTT.

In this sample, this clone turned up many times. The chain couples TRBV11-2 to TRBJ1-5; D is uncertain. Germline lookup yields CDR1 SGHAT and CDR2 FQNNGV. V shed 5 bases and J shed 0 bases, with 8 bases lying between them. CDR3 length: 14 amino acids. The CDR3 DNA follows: TGTGCCAGCAGCCCGACAAATAGCAATCAGCCCCAGCATTTT. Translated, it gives CASSPTNSNQPQHF.

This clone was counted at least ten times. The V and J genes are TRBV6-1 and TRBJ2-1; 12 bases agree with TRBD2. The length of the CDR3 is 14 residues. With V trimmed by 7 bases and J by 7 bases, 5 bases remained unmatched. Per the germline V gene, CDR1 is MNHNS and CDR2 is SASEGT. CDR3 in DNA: TGTGCCAGCAAGACTAGCGGGAGTTGGAATGAGCAGTTCTTC. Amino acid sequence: CASKTSGSWNEQFF.

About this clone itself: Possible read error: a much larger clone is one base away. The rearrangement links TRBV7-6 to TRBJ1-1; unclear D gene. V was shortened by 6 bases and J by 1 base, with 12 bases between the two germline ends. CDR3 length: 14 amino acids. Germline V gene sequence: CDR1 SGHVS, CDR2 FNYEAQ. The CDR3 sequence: CASRRDYPNTEAFF. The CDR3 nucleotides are TGTGCCAGCAGACGAGACTACCCGAACACTGAAGCTTTCTTT.

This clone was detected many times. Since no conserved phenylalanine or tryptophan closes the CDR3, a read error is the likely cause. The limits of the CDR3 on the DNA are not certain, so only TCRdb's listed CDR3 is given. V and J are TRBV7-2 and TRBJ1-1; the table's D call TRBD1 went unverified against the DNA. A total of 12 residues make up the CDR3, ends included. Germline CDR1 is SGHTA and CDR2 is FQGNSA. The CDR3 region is CASSNPGQGIAT.

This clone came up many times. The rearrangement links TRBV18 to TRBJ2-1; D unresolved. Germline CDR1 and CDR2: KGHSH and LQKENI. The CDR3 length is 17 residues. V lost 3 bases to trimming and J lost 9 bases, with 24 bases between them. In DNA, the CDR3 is TGTGCCAGCTCACCCCCATCCCACTCCTTGGGTACAATTGAGCAGTTCTTC. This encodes CASSPPSHSLGTIEQFF.

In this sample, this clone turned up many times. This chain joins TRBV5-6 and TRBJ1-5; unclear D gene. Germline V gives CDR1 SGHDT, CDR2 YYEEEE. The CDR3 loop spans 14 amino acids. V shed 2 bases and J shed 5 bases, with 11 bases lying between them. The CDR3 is CASSFHGFDQPQHF. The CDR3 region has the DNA TGTGCCAGCAGCTTTCACGGATTTGATCAGCCCCAGCATTTT.

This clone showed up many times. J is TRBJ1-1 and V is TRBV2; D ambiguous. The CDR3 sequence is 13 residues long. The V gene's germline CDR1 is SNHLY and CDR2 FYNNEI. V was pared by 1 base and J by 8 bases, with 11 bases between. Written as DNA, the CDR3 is TGTGCCAGCAGTGAAGAGTGGCAGGCAGAAGCTTTCTTT. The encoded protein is CASSEEWQAEAFF. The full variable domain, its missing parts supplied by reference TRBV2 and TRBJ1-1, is EPEVTQTPSHQVTQMGQEVILRCVPISNHLYFYWYRQILGQKVEFLVSFYNNEISEKSEIFDDQFSVERPDGSNFTLKIRSTKLEDSAMYFCASSEEWQAEAFFGQGTRLTVV.

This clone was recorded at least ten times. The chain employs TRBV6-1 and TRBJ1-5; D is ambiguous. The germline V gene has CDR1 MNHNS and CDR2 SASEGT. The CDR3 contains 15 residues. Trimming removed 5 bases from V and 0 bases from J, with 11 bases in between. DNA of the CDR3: TGTGCCAGCAGTTTCGCGTTCTCTAGCAATCAGCCCCAGCATTTT. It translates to CASSFAFSSNQPQHF.

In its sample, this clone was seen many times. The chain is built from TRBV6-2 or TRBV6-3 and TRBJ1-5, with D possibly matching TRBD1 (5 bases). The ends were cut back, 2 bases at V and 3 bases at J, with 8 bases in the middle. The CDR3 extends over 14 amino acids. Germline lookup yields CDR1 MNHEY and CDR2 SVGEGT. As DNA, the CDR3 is TGTGCCAGCAGTTACGGCGGGGCCAATCAGCCCCAGCATTTT. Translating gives CASSYGGANQPQHF.

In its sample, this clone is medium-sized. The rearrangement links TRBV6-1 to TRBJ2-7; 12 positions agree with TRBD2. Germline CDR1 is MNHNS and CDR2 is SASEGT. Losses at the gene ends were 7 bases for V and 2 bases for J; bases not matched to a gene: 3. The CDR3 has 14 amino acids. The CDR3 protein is CASMLAGGPYEQYF. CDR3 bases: TGTGCCAGCATGCTAGCGGGGGGGCCCTACGAGCAGTACTTC.

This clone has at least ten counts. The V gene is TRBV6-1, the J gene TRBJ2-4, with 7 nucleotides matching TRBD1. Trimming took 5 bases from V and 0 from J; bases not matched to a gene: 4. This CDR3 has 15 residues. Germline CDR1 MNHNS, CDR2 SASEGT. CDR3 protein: CASSTGDRAKNIQYF. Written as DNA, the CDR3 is TGTGCCAGCAGTACAGGGGACAGAGCCAAAAACATTCAGTACTTC.

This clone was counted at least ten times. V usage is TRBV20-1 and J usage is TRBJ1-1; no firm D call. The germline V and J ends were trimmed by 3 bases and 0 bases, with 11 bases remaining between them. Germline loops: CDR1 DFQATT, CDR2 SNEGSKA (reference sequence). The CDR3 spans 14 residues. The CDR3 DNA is TGCAGTGCTAGGTCTCAGCCGTTGAACACTGAAGCTTTCTTT. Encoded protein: CSARSQPLNTEAFF.

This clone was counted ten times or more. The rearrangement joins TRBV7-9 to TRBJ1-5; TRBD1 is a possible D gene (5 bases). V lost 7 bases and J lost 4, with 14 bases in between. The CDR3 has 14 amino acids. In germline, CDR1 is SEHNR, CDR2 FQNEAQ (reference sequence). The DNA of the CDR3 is TGTGCCAGCACCTCGGGCGGGGGGAATCAGCCCCAGCATTTT. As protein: CASTSGGGNQPQHF.

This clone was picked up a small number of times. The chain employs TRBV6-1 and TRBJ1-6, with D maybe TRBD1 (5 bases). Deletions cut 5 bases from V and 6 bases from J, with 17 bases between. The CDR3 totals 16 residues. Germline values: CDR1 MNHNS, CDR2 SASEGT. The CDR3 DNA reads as TGTGCCAGCAGTCATAGGGCAGGGCCCGGTAATTCACCCCTCCACTTT. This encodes CASSHRAGPGNSPLHF.

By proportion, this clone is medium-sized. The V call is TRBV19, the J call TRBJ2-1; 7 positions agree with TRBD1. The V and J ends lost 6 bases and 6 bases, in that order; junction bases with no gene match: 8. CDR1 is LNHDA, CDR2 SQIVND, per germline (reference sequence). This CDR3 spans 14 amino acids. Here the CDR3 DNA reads TGTGCCAGTAGGAACAGGGGTTCGGGCAATGAGCAGTTCTTC. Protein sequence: CASRNRGSGNEQFF. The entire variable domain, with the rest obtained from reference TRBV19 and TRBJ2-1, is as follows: DGGITQSPKYLFRKEGQNVTLSCEQNLNHDAMYWYRQDPGQGLRLIYYSQIVNDFQKGDIAEGYSVSREKKESFPLTVTSAQKNPTAFYLCASRNRGSGNEQFFGPGTRLTVL.

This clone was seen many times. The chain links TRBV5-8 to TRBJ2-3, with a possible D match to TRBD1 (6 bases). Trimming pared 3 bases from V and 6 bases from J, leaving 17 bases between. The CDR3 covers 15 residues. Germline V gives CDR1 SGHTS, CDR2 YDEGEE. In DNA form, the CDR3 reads TGTGCCAGCAGCTACGACAGGATCGCCGGCGATACGCAGTATTTT. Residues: CASSYDRIAGDTQYF.

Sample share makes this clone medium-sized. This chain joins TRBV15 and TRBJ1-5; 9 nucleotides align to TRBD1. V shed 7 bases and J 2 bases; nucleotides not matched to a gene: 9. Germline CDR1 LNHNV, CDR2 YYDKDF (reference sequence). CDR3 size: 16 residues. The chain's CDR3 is CATKGDRDYGNQPQHF. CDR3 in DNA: TGTGCCACCAAGGGGGACAGGGATTATGGCAATCAGCCCCAGCATTTT.

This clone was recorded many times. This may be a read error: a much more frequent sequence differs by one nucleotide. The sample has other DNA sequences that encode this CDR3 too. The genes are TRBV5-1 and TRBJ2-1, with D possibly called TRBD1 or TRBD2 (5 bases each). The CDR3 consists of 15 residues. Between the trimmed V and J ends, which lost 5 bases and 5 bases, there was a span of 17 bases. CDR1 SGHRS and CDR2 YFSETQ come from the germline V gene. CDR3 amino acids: CASRLGAGSNNEQFF. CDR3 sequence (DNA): TGCGCCAGCAGACTCGGGGCTGGGTCGAACAATGAGCAGTTCTTC.

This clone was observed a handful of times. The CDR3 DNA is TGTGTCATCAGTTTATCGGAGGGGGCGATCACTGAAGCTTTCTTT. Its protein is CVISLSEGAITEAFF. This chain links TRBV27 with TRBJ1-1; TRBD1 agrees at 7 bases. CDR3 length equals 15 residues. Germline loops: CDR1 MNHEY, CDR2 SMNVEV (reference sequence).